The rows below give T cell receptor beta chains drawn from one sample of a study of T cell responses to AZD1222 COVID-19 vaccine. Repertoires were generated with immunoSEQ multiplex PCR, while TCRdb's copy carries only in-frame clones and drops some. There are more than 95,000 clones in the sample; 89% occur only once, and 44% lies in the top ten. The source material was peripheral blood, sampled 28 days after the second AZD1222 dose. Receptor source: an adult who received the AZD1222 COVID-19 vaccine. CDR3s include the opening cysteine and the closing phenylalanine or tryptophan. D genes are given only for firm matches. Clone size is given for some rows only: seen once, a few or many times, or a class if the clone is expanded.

TGTGCCACCCAACAGGGGCCACAAACCTACGAGCAGTACTTC CATQQGPQTYEQYF - TRBJ2-7 TRBD1 TRBV15
TGCGCCAGCAGCTTTGGTCGGCAGGGAGGGGAAAAACTGTTTTTT CASSFGRQGGEKLFF - TRBJ1-4 - TRBV5-1
TGTGCCAGCAGATACGGGGGGAACACTGAAGCTTTCTTT CASRYGGNTEAFF - TRBJ1-1 - TRBV27
TGTGCCACCAGTGATAGGACAGGGAGCAATCAGCCCCAGCATTTT CATSDRTGSNQPQHF - TRBJ1-5 TRBD1 TRBV24-1
TGTGCCAGCAGTCAATTACGAGCGGGAGGCTACACCTTC CASSQLRAGGYTF - TRBJ1-2 - TRBV6-5
TGTGCCAGCTCACCACCCGGGCAGTCCCTCGGTGGCTACACCTTC CASSPPGQSLGGYTF few TRBJ1-2 - TRBV18
TGTGCCAGCAGTTACACTAGTAGCACTGAAGCTTTCTTT CASSYTSSTEAFF - TRBJ1-1 - TRBV6-5
TGTGCCAGCAGCTTAGGTGGGGCTTTCGAGCAGTACTTC CASSLGGAFEQYF - TRBJ2-7 - TRBV5-5
TGTGCCAGCAATGTGGGCGGGATCGGGGAGCTGTTTTTT CASNVGGIGELFF once TRBJ2-2 - TRBV12-3/TRBV12-4
TGTGCCAGAACGGACCCCCCTCCATATGGCTACACCTTC CARTDPPPYGYTF - TRBJ1-2 - TRBV19
TGCGCCAGCAGGGGGTCGGAAGGGGACTATAATTCACCCCTCCACTTT CASRGSEGDYNSPLHF - TRBJ1-6 - TRBV5-1
TGTGCCAGCAGCTCGATCCACTACGAGCAGTACTTC CASSSIHYEQYF - TRBJ2-7 - TRBV7-2
TGTGCCAGCAGCTTAAGATCGGCGCTGTCACCCCTCCACTTT CASSLRSALSPLHF - TRBJ1-6 - TRBV7-3
TGTGCCAGCAGCGTATGGATGGGGCCCTCCTACGAGCAGTACTTC CASSVWMGPSYEQYF - TRBJ2-7 - TRBV11-2
TGTGCCAGCAACTCAGGGTGGGAAAAACTGTTTTTT CASNSGWEKLFF - TRBJ1-4 - TRBV28
TGTGCCAGCAGGGACCCCTTGGGCGGGAGGCCCCCTCACTACAATGAGCAGTTCTTC CASRDPLGGRPPHYNEQFF - TRBJ2-1 - TRBV21-1
TGTGCCAGCAGCCAAGATCTTGAGCGGGCGGCCTACAATGAGCAGTTCTTC CASSQDLERAAYNEQFF - TRBJ2-1 - TRBV3-1/TRBV3-2
TGTGCCAGCAGCTTAGCATTGGGGGTAACCTCCGGGGAGCTGTTTTTT CASSLALGVTSGELFF - TRBJ2-2 - TRBV7-2
TGTGCCAGCTCACTTCTACAGGGGGGCTATGGCAATCAGCCCCAGCATTTT CASSLLQGGYGNQPQHF - TRBJ1-5 TRBD1 TRBV18
TGTGCCAGCAGCTTAATGGGACAGGGGTTACGAAATGAGCAGTTCTTC CASSLMGQGLRNEQFF - TRBJ2-1 TRBD1 TRBV7-6
TGTGCCTGGAGTCGTAACTATGGCTACACCTTC CAWSRNYGYTF - TRBJ1-2 - TRBV30
TGCGCCAGCAGCCCTGATACTAATGAAAAACTGTTTTTT CASSPDTNEKLFF - TRBJ1-4 - TRBV5-1
TGTGCCAGCAGCGAGAATCAGGGAGTCGAGCAGTACTTC CASSENQGVEQYF - TRBJ2-7 - TRBV7-2
TGTGCCAGTAGAACTACAGGGGGCAGCAATCAGCCCCAGCATTTT CASRTTGGSNQPQHF - TRBJ1-5 TRBD1 TRBV19
TGTGCCAGCAGCTTAGCCGGCAGCCCGTACTTC CASSLAGSPYF - TRBJ2-7 - TRBV7-2
TGCAGCGTTCGCTCAGATACGCAGTATTTT CSVRSDTQYF - TRBJ2-3 - TRBV29-1
TGTGCCAGCTCACCAGGGCTAGTGAACACCGGGGAGCTGTTTTTT CASSPGLVNTGELFF - TRBJ2-2 - TRBV18
TGTGCCAGCAGCAGTAGCTTCGGAGAGACCCAGTACTTC CASSSSFGETQYF - TRBJ2-5 - TRBV7-3
TGTGCCAGCACCCGACTGAGCTCTGGAAACACCATATATTTT CASTRLSSGNTIYF - TRBJ1-3 - TRBV7-2
TGTGCCAGCAGCGTAGGTTCGGGACACCCCTGGGATCCCCTCCACTTT CASSVGSGHPWDPLHF - TRBJ1-6 - TRBV9
TGTGCCAGCAGTTACCGCCAGACTTCCCACGAGCAGTACTTC CASSYRQTSHEQYF once TRBJ2-7 - TRBV6-5
TGTGCCAGCAGCCAACTTGCGAACACCGGGGAGCTGTTTTTT CASSQLANTGELFF - TRBJ2-2 - TRBV3-1/TRBV3-2
TGCGCCAGCAGCGATGGACAGATCTCCTACGAGCAGTACTTC CASSDGQISYEQYF - TRBJ2-7 - TRBV5-1
TGTGCCTGGTCTTTGGGAAACTCTGGAAACACCATATATTTT CAWSLGNSGNTIYF - TRBJ1-3 - TRBV30
TGTGCCAGCAGTTTACCGGGAGGAGGCACTGAAGCTTTCTTT CASSLPGGGTEAFF - TRBJ1-1 - TRBV28
TGTGCCAGCAGGGCGACAGCGCCCAATTCACCCCTCCACTTT CASRATAPNSPLHF once TRBJ1-6 - TRBV27
TGTGCCAGCAGCCCGGACAGGGGCCCTGGAAACACCATATATTTT CASSPDRGPGNTIYF - TRBJ1-3 TRBD1 TRBV11-2
TGTGCCAGCAGCTTAGAAGCGGGCCAAGAGACCCAGTACTTC CASSLEAGQETQYF - TRBJ2-5 - TRBV11-2
TGTGCCACCAGCACCACAAACTCCTACGAGCAGTACTTC CATSTTNSYEQYF once TRBJ2-7 - TRBV15
TGTGCCTGGAGTGCCCGGACCTACGAGCAGTACTTC CAWSARTYEQYF - TRBJ2-7 - TRBV30
TGCGCCAGCAGCCAAGGGCCCCGGGTCGCTGAAGCTTTCTTT CASSQGPRVAEAFF - TRBJ1-1 - TRBV4-1
TGCGCCAGCAGCGAGACTAGCGCCTCCTACGAGCAGTACTTC CASSETSASYEQYF once TRBJ2-7 TRBD2 TRBV4-3
TGTGCCAGCAGTTACTCCGGACGGAGGTGGGACTTC CASSYSGRRWDF - TRBJ2-7 - TRBV6-5
TGTGCCATCAGTGCAGGGGCTAGCAATCAGCCCCAGCATTTT CAISAGASNQPQHF - TRBJ1-5 - TRBV10-3
TGTGCCAGCAGCCAAGCTGGCGGGAGGGCCTCCGAGCAGTACTTC CASSQAGGRASEQYF - TRBJ2-7 TRBD2 TRBV14
TGTGCCAGCAGCCGGGACAGGGTCAGGACCTACGAGCAGTACTTC CASSRDRVRTYEQYF - TRBJ2-7 TRBD1 TRBV14
TGTGCCAGCAGTTTAGCTTCGGCCGGAGATACGCAGTATTTT CASSLASAGDTQYF - TRBJ2-3 - TRBV27
TGTGCCAGCAGTTCTTTACAGAGTTTAGGCTACACCTTC CASSSLQSLGYTF - TRBJ1-2 - TRBV27
TGTGCCATCAGGGACAGACAAAGCACAGATACGCAGTATTTT CAIRDRQSTDTQYF - TRBJ2-3 - TRBV10-3
TGTGCCAGCAGTTACTCGTGGCAGTCGAACACTGAAGCTTTCTTT CASSYSWQSNTEAFF - TRBJ1-1 - TRBV6-5
TGCAGCGCAAGTTTGGATGGGTTGGGGGAGACCCAGTACTTC CSASLDGLGETQYF - TRBJ2-5 - TRBV29-1
TGTGCCAGCACCGGGTCGCAGGTGGGTGAGCAGTTCTTC CASTGSQVGEQFF few TRBJ2-1 - TRBV7-2
TGTGCCAGCAGAGAGAACTCCTACGAGCAGTACTTC CASRENSYEQYF - TRBJ2-7 - TRBV28
TGTGCCTGGGGAGGGCCCGGGGAGCTGTTTTTT CAWGGPGELFF once TRBJ2-2 - TRBV30